This passage covers 32 T cell receptor beta chains from one sample sequenced in a study of graft-versus-host responses after intestinal transplantation. Here immunoSEQ multiplex PCR was the method, and the copy in TCRdb shows in-frame clones only, minus some. The sample carries fewer than 120,000 clones, roughly 93% recorded once. The antigens these receptors bind are not known. This specimen consisted of unstimulated CD8+ T cells sorted from spleen or lymph node cells, obtained before intestinal transplant. The receptors shown here come from a human donor who received an intestinal transplant.

The chain joins TRBV27 to TRBJ2-7; tentatively, D is TRBD1 (6 bases). Trimming removed 7 bases from V and 3 bases from J, with 19 bases in between. The CDR3 length is 15 residues. Germline loops: CDR1 MNHEY, CDR2 SMNVEV (reference sequence). DNA of the CDR3: TGTGCCAGCAATTCTGGACAGACCCCTTACTACGAGCAGTACTTC. Its protein product is CASNSGQTPYYEQYF.

This sequence joins TRBV28 and TRBJ2-3; 9 bases agree with TRBD2. The CDR3 runs to 12 residues. Germline loops: CDR1 MDHEN, CDR2 SYDVKM. V gave up 8 bases and J gave up 4 bases; unmatched junction bases: 1. The CDR3 reads CASCGRADTQYF. CDR3 sequence (DNA): TGTGCCAGCTGCGGGAGGGCAGATACGCAGTATTTT.

The chain employs TRBV7-9 and TRBJ2-5, with 9 bases that match TRBD2. The J call is in doubt because the DNA end fits TRBJ2-7 better. Germline V gene data show CDR1 as SEHNR and CDR2 as FQNEAQ (reference sequence). The CDR3 is made up of 14 amino acids. The CDR3 DNA reads as TGTGCCAGCAGCGATGGACTAGCGACCTACGAGCAGTACTTC. Protein product: CASSDGLATYEQYF.

V is TRBV5-4 and J is TRBJ2-7, with 11 bases identical to TRBD2. The J segment lost 1 base and the V segment lost 5 bases, leaving 5 bases of the junction unmatched. Germline values: CDR1 SGHNT, CDR2 YYREEE (reference sequence). The CDR3 runs to 15 residues. For the CDR3, the DNA is TGTGCCAGCAGTCCGACTAGCGGGACATCCTACGAGCAGTACTTC. Translating gives CASSPTSGTSYEQYF.

This chain connects TRBV13 to TRBJ1-3, with unresolved D. Trimming took off 1 base at V and 0 bases at J, with 7 bases between the two ends. This CDR3 has 15 residues. The germline V gene has CDR1 PRHDT and CDR2 FYEKMQ (reference sequence). CDR3 region: CASSLERTSGNTIYF. In DNA, the CDR3 is TGTGCCAGCAGCTTAGAACGGACCTCTGGAAACACCATATATTTT.

The J gene is TRBJ1-3, the V gene TRBV2; the D gene is possibly TRBD1 (6 bases). The ends were cut back, 4 bases at V and 2 bases at J, with 9 bases in the middle. The CDR3 covers 14 residues. Germline loops: CDR1 SNHLY, CDR2 FYNNEI. CDR3 bases: TGTGCCAGCAGTGGGGGGGGGCCTGGAAACACCATATATTTT. This gives the protein CASSGGGPGNTIYF.

This chain uses TRBV28 with TRBJ2-1; TRBD2 matches at 9 bases. The CDR3 consists of 17 residues. Looked up from germline, CDR1 is MDHEN and CDR2 is SYDVKM. The junction had 9 bases not matched to a gene; V was cut back by 2 bases and J by 4 bases. The CDR3: CASSLSTGTSSYNEQFF. CDR3 sequence (DNA): TGTGCCAGCAGTTTAAGCACCGGGACTAGCTCTTACAATGAGCAGTTCTTC.

The gene calls are TRBV28 and TRBJ2-7; weak D call: TRBD2 (7 bases). The CDR3 contains 13 residues. Germline-derived CDR1 and CDR2 are MDHEN and SYDVKM. Trimming removed 8 bases from V and 7 bases from J, with 18 bases in between. CDR3 nucleotide sequence: TGTGCCAGCTCCCTGGGGGGGCTTTGGGAGCAGTACTTC. Translating it yields CASSLGGLWEQYF.

J is TRBJ2-1 and V is TRBV9; TRBD2 agrees at 7 bases. Trimming at V came to 4 bases and at J to 8 bases, leaving 15 bases not matched to a gene. CDR3 length: 16 residues. Germline loops: CDR1 SGDLS, CDR2 YYNGEE. The CDR3 sequence is CASSPRSGRAAHEQFF. As DNA, the CDR3 is TGTGCCAGCAGCCCCAGATCGGGGAGGGCCGCCCATGAGCAGTTCTTC.

The chain joins TRBV7-8 to TRBJ2-7, with TRBD2 as a possible D gene (5 bases). CDR1 is SGHVS, CDR2 FQNEAQ, per germline. The germline V and J ends were trimmed by 1 base and 1 base, with 8 bases remaining between them. The CDR3 loop spans 14 amino acids. The CDR3 sequence: CASSLGTSSYEQYF. CDR3 nucleotides: TGTGCCAGCAGCTTAGGGACTTCATCCTACGAGCAGTACTTC.

The CDR3 protein is CASSSTGGSENEQFF. In DNA, the CDR3 is TGTGCCAGCAGCTCCACAGGGGGGAGTGAGAATGAGCAGTTCTTC. V and J are TRBV7-9 and TRBJ2-1; 8 bases are shared with TRBD1. The CDR3 contains 15 residues. The trim removed 4 bases at V and 7 bases at J, leaving 9 bases unmatched. Per the germline V gene, CDR1 is SEHNR and CDR2 is FQNEAQ (reference sequence).

The table lists this clone with a few counts. This rearrangement joins TRBV7-9 to TRBJ1-4; D is ambiguous. The germline V gene has CDR1 SEHNR and CDR2 FQNEAQ (reference sequence). The CDR3 covers 13 residues. V was cut by 5 bases and J by 0 bases, with 4 bases left in between. CDR3 coding DNA: TGTGCCAGCAGCCCTGCAACTAATGAAAAACTGTTTTTT. Residues: CASSPATNEKLFF. The whole variable domain, filled in from reference TRBV7-9 and TRBJ1-4, reads DTGVSQNPRHKITKRGQNVTFRCDPISEHNRLYWYRQTLGQGPEFLTYFQNEAQLEKSRLLSDRFSAERPKGSFSTLEIQRTEQGDSAMYLCASSPATNEKLFFGSGTQLSVL.

This clone was seen a single time. This chain connects TRBV5-1 to TRBJ2-3; D gene ambiguous. V was shortened by 0 bases and J by 6 bases, with 2 bases between the two germline ends. The germline V gene has CDR1 SGHRS and CDR2 YFSETQ. The CDR3 is 11 amino acids. This CDR3 is CASSLGDTQYF. The CDR3 bases are TGCGCCAGCAGCTTGGGGGATACGCAGTATTTT.

This clone came up a few times. Other DNA sequences from this sample encode an identical CDR3 as well. V gene TRBV13 combines with J gene TRBJ2-7; D is undetermined. The CDR3 has 12 residues. Looked up from germline, CDR1 is PRHDT and CDR2 is FYEKMQ (reference sequence). Deletions cut 0 bases from V and 4 bases from J, with 4 bases between. The CDR3 DNA is TGTGCCAGCAGCTTAGGAGGATACGAGCAGTACTTC. It yields the protein CASSLGGYEQYF. Supplemented by reference TRBV13 and TRBJ2-7, the full variable domain reads AAGVIQSPRHLIKEKRETATLKCYPIPRHDTVYWYQQGPGQDPQFLISFYEKMQSDKGSIPDRFSAQQFSDYHSELNMSSLELGDSALYFCASSLGGYEQYFGPGTRLTVT.

V usage is TRBV30 and J usage is TRBJ2-7; D may be TRBD2 (5 bases). CDR1 and CDR2 (germline): GTSNPN, SVGIG (reference sequence). V lost 3 bases and J 2 bases, leaving 8 bases between the germline ends. The CDR3 contains 12 residues. The CDR3 loop reads CAWSAGAYEQYF. The CDR3 DNA sequence: TGTGCCTGGAGCGCCGGGGCCTACGAGCAGTACTTC.

The chain carries TRBV6-1 and TRBJ1-5, with no clear D. The germline CDR1 and CDR2 sequences are MNHNS and SASEGT. The germline V and J ends were trimmed by 3 bases and 9 bases, with 15 bases remaining between them. The CDR3 has 14 residues. CDR3 coding DNA: TGTGCCAGCAGTGATAAAGTTGGTGGTGCGCCCCAGCATTTT. It translates to CASSDKVGGAPQHF.

V and J are TRBV2 and TRBJ1-1; D remains unclear. V was shortened by 8 bases and J by 7 bases, with 11 bases between the two germline ends. The CDR3 loop spans 11 amino acids. From germline, CDR1 is SNHLY and CDR2 FYNNEI. Written as DNA, the CDR3 is TGTGCCAGCCTGGAGCAAAATGAAGCTTTCTTT. This encodes CASLEQNEAFF.

A single count supports this clone. CDR3 bases: TGCGCCAGCAGCCTGGACAGCCGGGGCAGGAGGATGGAGCAGTTCTTC. This encodes CASSLDSRGRRMEQFF. The rearrangement uses TRBV5-1 and TRBJ2-1, with D perhaps matching TRBD1 (6 bases). The CDR3 has 16 residues. CDR1 is SGHRS and CDR2 is YFSETQ in the germline V gene. V was cut by 4 bases and J by 10 bases, with 24 bases left in between.

This clone has a single count. The genes are TRBV5-6 and TRBJ2-5; D unresolved. Trimming took off 2 bases at V and 2 bases at J, with 10 bases between the two ends. The V gene's germline CDR1 is SGHDT and CDR2 YYEEEE. This CDR3 comprises 14 residues. CDR3 in DNA: TGTGCCAGCAGCTTTGTTCTAAATCAAGAGACCCAGTACTTC. This sequence encodes CASSFVLNQETQYF.

The V call is TRBV7-2, the J call TRBJ1-1; no firm D call. Germline V gives CDR1 SGHTA, CDR2 FQGNSA. The V and J ends lost 2 bases and 1 base respectively, with 8 bases between them. The CDR3 is 14 amino acids. CDR3: CASSLFYRNTEAFF. In DNA, the CDR3 is TGTGCCAGCAGCTTATTTTACCGGAACACTGAAGCTTTCTTT.

The chain combines TRBV19 with TRBJ1-5; TRBD1 matches at 7 bases. V gave up 3 bases and J gave up 7 bases; unmatched junction bases: 6. CDR1 LNHDA and CDR2 SQIVND come from the germline V gene (reference sequence). This CDR3 comprises 14 residues. CDR3 loop: CASSIGRGTQPQHF. CDR3 coding DNA: TGTGCCAGTAGTATTGGCAGGGGGACGCAGCCCCAGCATTTT.

The chain carries TRBV5-1 and TRBJ2-5; 11 bases line up with TRBD2. Germline trimming cut 5 bases from V and 4 bases from J; bases unmatched to any gene: 7. The germline V gene encodes CDR1 SGHRS and CDR2 YFSETQ. This CDR3 has 15 residues. CDR3 sequence: CASSLTSGTGETQYF. CDR3 coding DNA: TGCGCCAGCAGTTTGACTAGCGGGACTGGAGAGACCCAGTACTTC.

This rearrangement joins TRBV7-9 to TRBJ2-6; no firm D call. Germline V lookup: CDR1 SEHNR, CDR2 FQNEAQ (reference sequence). This CDR3 is built from 18 residues. The V gene lost 5 bases and the J gene lost 0 bases, with 17 bases spanning the gap. The CDR3 is CASSGPGLVVSGANVLTF. Here the CDR3 DNA reads TGTGCCAGCAGCGGGCCGGGTCTAGTCGTCTCTGGGGCCAACGTCCTGACTTTC.

The chain joins TRBV7-9 to TRBJ2-1, with D perhaps matching TRBD1 (6 bases). This CDR3 contains 11 residues. Trimming took off 8 bases at V and 4 bases at J, with 6 bases between the two ends. CDR1 and CDR2 (germline): SEHNR, FQNEAQ (reference sequence). The CDR3 nucleotides are TGTGCCAGCGGACAGTACAATGAGCAGTTCTTC. Its translation: CASGQYNEQFF.

The chain uses TRBV19 and TRBJ2-7; D is unresolved. Germline V gives CDR1 LNHDA, CDR2 SQIVND (reference sequence). Trimming pared 3 bases from V and 6 bases from J, leaving 12 bases between. The CDR3 is 13 residues long. CDR3 coding DNA: TGTGCCAGTAGTATCTCCCCCGGTTTCGAGCAGTACTTC. It specifies CASSISPGFEQYF.

The chain combines TRBV6-6 with TRBJ2-3, with TRBD1 identical over 9 bases. With 5 bases clipped from V and 1 base from J, the junction kept 4 bases outside the gene matches. The germline V gene has CDR1 MNHNY and CDR2 SVGAGI (reference sequence). The CDR3 has 15 amino acids. CDR3 loop: CASSLRTGGTDTQYF. In DNA, the CDR3 is TGTGCCAGCAGTCTTAGGACAGGGGGCACAGATACGCAGTATTTT.

V gene TRBV2 combines with J gene TRBJ2-7; 9 nucleotides line up with TRBD2. The trim removed 3 bases at V and 2 bases at J, leaving 5 bases unmatched. Germline assignment: CDR1 SNHLY and CDR2 FYNNEI. The CDR3 runs 15 residues. The CDR3 here is CASSELGLATYEQYF. The CDR3 DNA reads as TGTGCCAGCAGTGAGCTGGGACTAGCCACCTACGAGCAGTACTTC. Variable domain in full (rest from reference TRBV2 and TRBJ2-7): EPEVTQTPSHQVTQMGQEVILRCVPISNHLYFYWYRQILGQKVEFLVSFYNNEISEKSEIFDDQFSVERPDGSNFTLKIRSTKLEDSAMYFCASSELGLATYEQYFGPGTRLTVT.

The rearrangement links TRBV19 to TRBJ2-1; perhaps TRBD2 as D (6 bases). The length of the CDR3 is 16 residues. Trimming took off 7 bases at V and 8 bases at J, with 24 bases between the two ends. Per the germline V gene, CDR1 is LNHDA and CDR2 is SQIVND (reference sequence). The CDR3 DNA sequence: TGTGCCAGTACCCGAGGGGACTGGGTATCCGGGGATGAGCAGTTCTTC. Protein: CASTRGDWVSGDEQFF. The full variable domain, its missing parts supplied by reference TRBV19 and TRBJ2-1, is DGGITQSPKYLFRKEGQNVTLSCEQNLNHDAMYWYRQDPGQGLRLIYYSQIVNDFQKGDIAEGYSVSREKKESFPLTVTSAQKNPTAFYLCASTRGDWVSGDEQFFGPGTRLTVL.

This clone was detected once. This chain connects TRBV2 to TRBJ2-1; D is unresolved. Deletions cut 6 bases from V and 5 bases from J, with 17 bases between. The CDR3 is made up of 15 amino acids. Germline V gene sequence: CDR1 SNHLY, CDR2 FYNNEI. CDR3 bases: TGTGCCAGCAGGGATGGGATTTTTCGGGACAATGAGCAGTTCTTC. Its protein product is CASRDGIFRDNEQFF.

This clone has only a few counts. The V and J genes are TRBV4-1 and TRBJ2-7; TRBD2 is a possible D gene (5 bases). Trimming took 4 bases from V and 2 from J, leaving 15 bases between them. Germline V gives CDR1 MGHRA, CDR2 YSYEKL. The CDR3 has 15 amino acids. This CDR3 reads CASSLKGSGAYEQYF. In nucleotides, the CDR3 is TGCGCCAGCAGCCTTAAAGGGAGCGGAGCCTACGAGCAGTACTTC.

The chain links TRBV28 to TRBJ2-7, with D perhaps TRBD1 (6 bases). V lost 8 bases and J 3 bases, leaving 17 bases between the germline ends. Germline CDR1 MDHEN, CDR2 SYDVKM. The CDR3 is made up of 14 amino acids. CDR3 protein: CASGYRVTNYEQYF. CDR3 nucleotides: TGTGCCAGCGGATACAGGGTCACGAACTACGAGCAGTACTTC.

Points on this clone: At one boundary the junction diverges from the germline segment, which might be a read error. The chain is built from TRBV7-7 and TRBJ2-5, with D tentatively TRBD1 (7 bases). Germline V CDR1 and CDR2: SSHAT, FNYEAQ (reference sequence). The CDR3 runs 15 residues. The chain's CDR3 is CASSLGGGVQETQYF. The CDR3 DNA reads TGTGCTAGCAGCTTAGGAGGGGGCGTCCAAGAGACCCAGTACTTC.